This entry lists 15 T cell receptor beta chains sequenced from one sample in a study of monozygotic twins with inflammatory bowel disease. From its re-call of the 5' RACE reads, TCRdb lists each CDR3 protein once, without DNA. The sample has 420,000 or so distinct CDR3 sequences. Sequenced input: blood. Every receptor here comes from a human donor with ulcerative colitis or Crohn's disease, or a healthy co-twin of an affected twin (not recorded which).

This chain connects TRBV5-8 to TRBJ2-2. The CDR3 length is 15 residues. Germline lookup yields CDR1 SGHTS and CDR2 YDEGEE. The CDR3 loop reads CASSLAPDSPGELFF.

The CDR3 here is CASSFVLANSPLHF. The chain joins TRBV12-3 or TRBV12-4 to TRBJ1-6. There are 14 residues in the CDR3.

The V call is TRBV5-6, the J call TRBJ1-1; TCRdb's D call of TRBD1 is untestable without DNA. Germline-derived CDR1 and CDR2 are SGHDT and YYEEEE. The CDR3 totals 13 residues. CDR3 region: CASSLGHGGEAFF.

The chain employs TRBV12-3 or TRBV12-4 and TRBJ1-2; the TRBD1 assignment by TCRdb is unverifiable without DNA. CDR3 size: 15 residues. CDR3 in amino acids: CASSLGWGQGDGYTF.

V and J are TRBV5-6 and TRBJ2-7; no DNA is available, so the TRBD1 call from TCRdb remains unchecked. CDR3 length: 11 residues. CDR1 is SGHDT, CDR2 YYEEEE, per germline. The CDR3 loop is CASSFQGEQYF. Full variable domain (missing parts from reference TRBV5-6 and TRBJ2-7): DAGVTQSPTHLIKTRGQQVTLRCSPKSGHDTVSWYQQALGQGPQFIFQYYEEEERQRGNFPDRFSGHQFPNYSSELNVNALLLGDSALYLCASSFQGEQYFGPGTRLTVT.

The rearrangement joins TRBV27 to TRBJ2-1; TCRdb outputs TRBD1, but without DNA this stays unchecked. This CDR3 comprises 19 residues. From germline, CDR1 is MNHEY and CDR2 SMNVEV (reference sequence). CDR3 loop: CASSQYLGLRATPYNEQFF.

The chain joins TRBV29-1 to TRBJ2-3; there is no DNA to check the TCRdb D call of TRBD1. The CDR3 totals 19 residues. Germline V gene sequence: CDR1 SQVTM, CDR2 ANQGSEA. CDR3 in amino acids: CSVDGTELWRGHSTDTQYF.

This chain connects TRBV20-1 to TRBJ2-3; TCRdb selects TRBD2, and the lack of DNA leaves this call unchecked. The CDR3 spans 17 residues. Germline V gives CDR1 DFQATT, CDR2 SNEGSKA (reference sequence). The CDR3 loop reads CSAGTAGGTRGTDTQYF.

The gene calls are TRBV20-1 and TRBJ2-1; without DNA, the TCRdb call of TRBD2 cannot be checked. CDR1 DFQATT and CDR2 SNEGSKA come from the germline V gene (reference sequence). The CDR3 loop spans 15 amino acids. The CDR3 spells CSARDDSGPKDEQFF.

The chain carries TRBV28 and TRBJ2-3. The CDR3 is 12 residues long. Germline assignment: CDR1 MDHEN and CDR2 SYDVKM. The CDR3: CASNLAGDTQYF.

The V gene is TRBV20-1, the J gene TRBJ2-1; TCRdb gives TRBD2 as the D gene, but with no DNA this cannot be confirmed. This CDR3 spans 19 amino acids. Germline V gene data show CDR1 as DFQATT and CDR2 as SNEGSKA (reference sequence). This CDR3 reads CSASSLAGGRVRSYNEQFF.

The chain couples TRBV5-1 to TRBJ1-1; TCRdb designates TRBD1, a call that cannot be tested without DNA. Per the germline V gene, CDR1 is SGHRS and CDR2 is YFSETQ. This CDR3 is 13 amino acids long. The CDR3 here is CASNGGHRTEAFF.

The rearrangement uses TRBV5-1 and TRBJ2-2. The CDR3 extends over 12 amino acids. Germline lookup yields CDR1 SGHRS and CDR2 YFSETQ. The chain's CDR3 is CASSLEAGELFF.

This sequence joins TRBV7-6 and TRBJ1-6. Germline V CDR1 and CDR2: SGHVS, FNYEAQ. This CDR3 has 14 residues. The chain's CDR3 is CASSLAEPNSPLHF.

The gene calls are TRBV25-1 and TRBJ1-2; as DNA is missing, the TRBD1 call by TCRdb cannot be tested. Germline loops: CDR1 MGHDK, CDR2 SYGVNS. The CDR3 spans 11 residues. CDR3 in amino acids: CASWTDYGYTF.